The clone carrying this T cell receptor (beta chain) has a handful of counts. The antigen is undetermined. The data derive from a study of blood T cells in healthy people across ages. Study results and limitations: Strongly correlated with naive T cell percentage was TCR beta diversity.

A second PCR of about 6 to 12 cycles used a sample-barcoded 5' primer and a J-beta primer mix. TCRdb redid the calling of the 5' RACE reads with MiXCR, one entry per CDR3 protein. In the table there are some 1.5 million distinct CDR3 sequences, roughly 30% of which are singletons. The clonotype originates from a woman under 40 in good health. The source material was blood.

The CDR3 DNA reads as TGTGCCAGCAGTTCCCGGACTACATTCGGGGAGCAGTTCTTC. This sequence encodes CASSSRTTFGEQFF. This rearrangement joins TRBV12-3 or TRBV12-4 to TRBJ2-1; D is possibly TRBD2 (6 bases). This CDR3 comprises 14 residues. Trimming shortened V by 4 bases and J by 10 bases, and 17 bases separated the two germline ends.